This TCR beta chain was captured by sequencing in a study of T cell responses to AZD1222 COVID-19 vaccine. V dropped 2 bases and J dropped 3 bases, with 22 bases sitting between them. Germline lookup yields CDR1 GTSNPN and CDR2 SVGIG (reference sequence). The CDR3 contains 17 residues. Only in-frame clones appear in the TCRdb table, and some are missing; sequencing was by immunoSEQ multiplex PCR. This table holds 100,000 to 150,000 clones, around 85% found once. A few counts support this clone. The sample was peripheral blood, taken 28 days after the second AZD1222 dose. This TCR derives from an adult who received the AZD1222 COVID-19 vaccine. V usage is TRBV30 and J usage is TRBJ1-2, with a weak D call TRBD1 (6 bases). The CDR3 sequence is CAWSKGGGHLSDYGYTF. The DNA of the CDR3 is TGTGCCTGGAGTAAGGGGGGGGGCCACCTCAGCGACTATGGCTACACCTTC.